Each of the 9 T cell receptor beta chains below was sequenced from the same sample in a study of control samples from healthy donors and cancer patients. Some clones are missing from TCRdb's copy, which holds only in-frame ones; the method was immunoSEQ multiplex PCR. The sample includes about 55,000 clones, roughly 87% seen only once; the top ten take approximately 3.8%. Sequencing was done on a sample of blood. The receptors stem from a man over 45 in good health.

The V gene is TRBV11-2, the J gene TRBJ2-1, with unresolved D. CDR1 is SGHAT, CDR2 FQNNGV, per germline. The ends were cut back, 4 bases at V and 8 bases at J, with 24 bases in the middle. The CDR3 consists of 17 residues. The CDR3 region has the DNA TGTGCCAGCAGCTCCTCTTTCTCACCTATCGCGAATTATGAGCAGTTCTTC. This sequence encodes CASSSSFSPIANYEQFF.

The table lists this clone with a count of one. The chain is built from TRBV9 and TRBJ1-3, with D hard to call. The V end lost 1 base, the J end lost 0 bases, and 14 bases lay between the germline ends. Germline CDR1 SGDLS, CDR2 YYNGEE. The CDR3 loop spans 17 amino acids. In nucleotides, the CDR3 is TGTGCCAGCAGCGTACACAGCGGAGCGTTCTCTGGAAACACCATATATTTT. Translating gives CASSVHSGAFSGNTIYF. Full variable domain (rest looked up from reference TRBV9 and TRBJ1-3): DSGVTQTPKHLITATGQRVTLRCSPRSGDLSVYWYQQSLDQGLQFLIQYYNGEERAKGNILERFSAQQFPDLHSELNLSSLELGDSALYFCASSVHSGAFSGNTIYFGEGSWLTVV.

This rearrangement joins TRBV28 to TRBJ2-3; D tentatively reads TRBD1 or TRBD2 (6 bases each). The V gene lost 4 bases and the J gene lost 2 bases, with 13 bases spanning the gap. The CDR3 extends over 15 amino acids. Per the germline V gene, CDR1 is MDHEN and CDR2 is SYDVKM. CDR3 coding DNA: TGTGCCAGCAGTTCCTCGGGGGCTTACACAGATACGCAGTATTTT. Amino acid sequence: CASSSSGAYTDTQYF.

CDR3 sequence reads: CASSRGGGYNEQFF. CDR3 sequence (DNA): TGCGCCAGCAGCAGGGGCGGGGGTTACAATGAGCAGTTCTTC. J is TRBJ2-1 and V is TRBV4-3; 7 bases are shared with TRBD2. Losses at the gene ends were 5 bases for V and 4 bases for J; bases not matched to a gene: 5. The CDR3 consists of 14 residues. The V gene's germline CDR1 is LGHNA and CDR2 YSLEER.

V and J are TRBV25-1 and TRBJ2-3; 8 bases line up with TRBD2. Per germline, CDR1 MGHDK and CDR2 SYGVNS. J was trimmed by 4 bases and V by 8 bases; bases with no gene match: 14. The CDR3 runs to 16 residues. The CDR3 DNA reads TGTGCCAGCTCCCCTAGGGGCACTAGCGGACCAGATACGCAGTATTTT. This codes for CASSPRGTSGPDTQYF.

V gene TRBV10-1 combines with J gene TRBJ1-1, with TRBD1 matching over 7 bases. The germline V gene encodes CDR1 WNHNN and CDR2 SYGVQD (reference sequence). V shed 3 bases, J shed 3 bases, and the junction held 1 base outside the gene matches. This CDR3 region has 13 residues. CDR3 nucleotides: TGCGCCAGCAGTGAAAGGGGGCACACTGAAGCTTTCTTT. Encoded protein: CASSERGHTEAFF.

The chain recombines TRBV3-1 (or the pseudogene TRBV3-2) with TRBJ1-2, with D uncertain. V lost 3 bases and J lost 4, with 3 bases in between. Germline-derived CDR1 and CDR2 are LGHDT and YNNKEL (reference sequence). This CDR3 contains 11 residues. The CDR3 bases are TGTGCCAGCAGCCATGCCTATGGCTACACCTTC. Translation: CASSHAYGYTF.

The chain employs TRBV28 and TRBJ2-2, with D possibly TRBD2 on 5 matching bases. V lost 3 bases, J lost 4 bases, and 9 bases lay in between. CDR3 length: 14 amino acids. The germline CDR1 and CDR2 sequences are MDHEN and SYDVKM. The CDR3: CASSLDSGTGELFF. DNA for the CDR3: TGTGCCAGCAGTTTGGACTCTGGCACCGGGGAGCTGTTTTTT.

The chain recombines TRBV18 with TRBJ2-2; D is possibly TRBD2 (5 bases). The CDR3 is 14 residues long. CDR1 KGHSH and CDR2 LQKENI come from the germline V gene. V was pared by 6 bases and J by 4 bases, with 12 bases between. CDR3 region: CASSVGVGTGELFF. DNA for the CDR3: TGTGCCAGCTCTGTGGGAGTTGGCACCGGGGAGCTGTTTTTT. Full variable domain (missing parts from reference TRBV18 and TRBJ2-2): NAGVMQNPRHLVRRRGQEARLRCSPMKGHSHVYWYRQLPEEGLKFMVYLQKENIIDESGMPKERFSAEFPKEGPSILRIQQVVRGDSAAYFCASSVGVGTGELFFGEGSRLTVL.